The clone carrying this T cell receptor (beta chain) has a single count. Antigen unknown. The sample originates from a study of cytomegalovirus exposure and HLA in healthy donors. As for the study in general: T cells numbering around 180 million yielded some 100 million unique TCR beta sequences in an earlier analysis.

Overall study findings and caveats: The authors reported that TCR beta sequences could predict HLA-A and HLA-B alleles. These predictions were accurate for most subjects in the first cohort. Across donors, sequencing depth was assumed by presence/absence analyses to be roughly uniform.

Use of 60 Vbeta and 13 Jbeta primers characterized the PCR. Assay: immunoSEQ multiplex PCR; the TCRdb copy retains only in-frame clones and omits some. The data contain about 190,000 clones, around 82% of them seen just once; the ten biggest clones take up around 0.24%. The receptor was derived from a boy between 10 and 17 years old in good health and CMV-seronegative. The sample consisted of PBMCs.

CDR3: CASLTGTEAFF. The CDR3 region has the DNA TGTGCCAGCCTTACAGGCACTGAAGCTTTCTTT. The V call is TRBV28, the J call TRBJ1-1; possibly TRBD1 for D (5 bases). CDR3 length: 11 residues. The V and J ends lost 8 bases and 4 bases respectively, with 8 bases between them. From germline, CDR1 is MDHEN and CDR2 SYDVKM.